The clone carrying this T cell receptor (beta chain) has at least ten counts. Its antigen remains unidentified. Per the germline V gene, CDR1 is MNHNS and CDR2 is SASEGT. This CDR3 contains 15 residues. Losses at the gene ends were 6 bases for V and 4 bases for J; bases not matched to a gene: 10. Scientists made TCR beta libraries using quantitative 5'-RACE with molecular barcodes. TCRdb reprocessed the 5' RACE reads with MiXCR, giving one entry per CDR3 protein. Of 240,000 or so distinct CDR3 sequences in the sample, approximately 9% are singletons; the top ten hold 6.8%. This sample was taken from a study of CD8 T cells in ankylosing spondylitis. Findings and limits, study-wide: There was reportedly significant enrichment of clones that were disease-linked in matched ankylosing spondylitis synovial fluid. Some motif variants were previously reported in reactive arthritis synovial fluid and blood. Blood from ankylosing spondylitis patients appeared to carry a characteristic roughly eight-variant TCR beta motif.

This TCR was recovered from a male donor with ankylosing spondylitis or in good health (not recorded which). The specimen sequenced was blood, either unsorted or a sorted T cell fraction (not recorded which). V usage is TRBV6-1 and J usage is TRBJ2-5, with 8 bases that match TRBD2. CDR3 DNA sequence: TGTGCCAGCAGCCCTACGGGGGGGGTTCGAGAGACCCAGTACTTC. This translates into CASSPTGGVRETQYF.